The present entry profiles one TCR beta chain with its context. Data came from immunoSEQ multiplex PCR; TCRdb stores just in-frame clones and leaves some out. The data show approximately 75,000 clones, around 90% seen once. Trimming stripped 0 bases from V and 1 base from J, with 6 bases between. CDR1 is LGHNA and CDR2 is YSLEER in the germline V gene. The CDR3 is 14 amino acids. These data are taken from a study of blood T cell repertoires in COVID-19. This chain joins TRBV4-3 and TRBJ1-1; D is unresolved. The source is a human donor in a cohort sampled during active COVID-19. The sequenced sample was peripheral blood. The CDR3 nucleotides read TGCGCCAGCAGCCAAGATCCAGAGAACACTGAAGCTTTCTTT. Its translation: CASSQDPENTEAFF.